This T cell receptor (beta chain) appears in the sequencing data of a study of vaccination effects on CD4 cells after COVID-19. At the level of the study: Sequencing was preceded by expansion of antigen-specific CD4+ T cells with viral peptide pools in the ViraFEST assay. The median interval between the second dose and post-vaccine sampling was 72 days.

Deletions cut 0 bases from V and 3 bases from J, with 11 bases between. The CDR3 is made up of 15 amino acids. CDR1 SGHDN and CDR2 FVKESK come from the germline V gene. Here immunoSEQ multiplex PCR was the method, and the copy in TCRdb shows in-frame clones only, minus some. The table shows about 50,000 clones, with 65% to 80% occurring only once. A note on this clone: The antigen is unknown.

After less than twelve days in culture, the CD4+ T cells were isolated. The individual was infected with SARS-CoV-2 between March and December 2020, as confirmed by PCR. Of the BNT162b2 and mRNA-1273 vaccines, participants received two doses of one or the other. Half of the medium was exchanged for IL-2 medium on both days 3 and 7. Study results and limitations: Clones that were induced by infection or by vaccine showed marked contraction late after vaccination.

The chain links TRBV14 to TRBJ2-5; D call uncertain. Sequenced material: CD4+ T cells from PBMCs cultured without peptide, taken after COVID-19 vaccination. The clonotype was recovered from a human donor who had a prior SARS-CoV-2 infection. CDR3 residues: CASSQDFGWKETQYF. CDR3 nucleotides: TGTGCCAGCAGCCAAGATTTTGGATGGAAAGAGACCCAGTACTTC.